The clone carrying this T cell receptor (beta chain) was recorded at least ten times. The antigen is unknown. The sample is drawn from a study of regulatory T cells in long-lasting Graves disease. In germline, CDR1 is MNHEY, CDR2 SMNVEV (reference sequence). The CDR3 is 15 amino acids. Trimming took 6 bases from V and 3 from J; bases not matched to a gene: 7. The time point denotes: newly diagnosed GD, antithyroid drugs for less than 3 months. PBMCs were the source of the RNA used for TCR sequencing. Diagnosis followed American Thyroid Association guidelines for Graves' disease. The patients were enrolled through endocrinology in Xi'an, China. Study results and caveats: With persistent disease, TRBV28, TRBJ1-2 and TRBJ2-5 were the favored segments.

Arm-PCR of CDR3 regions with iRepertoire HTBI primers generated TCR beta libraries. TCRdb redid the calling of the multiplex PCR reads with MiXCR, one entry per CDR3 protein. The data show approximately 300,000 distinct CDR3 sequences, about a sixth seen once. This chain uses TRBV27 with TRBJ2-7, with 11 bases fitting TRBD1. The sequence was collected from a female donor with Graves disease. The sample was peripheral blood mononuclear cells (PBMCs), taken at new diagnosis, from a patient treated with antithyroid drugs. The CDR3 sequence is CASRLMGQGVYEQYF. The CDR3 region has the DNA TGTGCCAGCAGGCTTATGGGACAGGGGGTCTACGAGCAGTACTTC.